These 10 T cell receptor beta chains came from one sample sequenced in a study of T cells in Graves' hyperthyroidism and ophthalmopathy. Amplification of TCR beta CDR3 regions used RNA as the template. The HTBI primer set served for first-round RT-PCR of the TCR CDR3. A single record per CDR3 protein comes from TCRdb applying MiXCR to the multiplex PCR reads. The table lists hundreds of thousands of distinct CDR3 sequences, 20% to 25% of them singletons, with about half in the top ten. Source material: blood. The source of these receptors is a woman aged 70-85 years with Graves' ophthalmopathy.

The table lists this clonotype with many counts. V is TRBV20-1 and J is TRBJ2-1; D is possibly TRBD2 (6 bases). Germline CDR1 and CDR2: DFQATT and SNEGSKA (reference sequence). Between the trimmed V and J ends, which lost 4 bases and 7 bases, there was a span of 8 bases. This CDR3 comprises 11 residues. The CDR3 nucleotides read TGCAGTGCTACTCTAGCGAATGAGCAGTTCTTC. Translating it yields CSATLANEQFF.

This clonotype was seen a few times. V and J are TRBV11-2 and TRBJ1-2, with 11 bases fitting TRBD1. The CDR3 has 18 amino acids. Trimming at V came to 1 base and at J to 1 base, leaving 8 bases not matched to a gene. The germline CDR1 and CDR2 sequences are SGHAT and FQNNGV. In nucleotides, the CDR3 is TGTGCCAGCAGCTTAGCCACCGGACAGGGGGCGTTTAACTATGGCTACACCTTC. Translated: CASSLATGQGAFNYGYTF.

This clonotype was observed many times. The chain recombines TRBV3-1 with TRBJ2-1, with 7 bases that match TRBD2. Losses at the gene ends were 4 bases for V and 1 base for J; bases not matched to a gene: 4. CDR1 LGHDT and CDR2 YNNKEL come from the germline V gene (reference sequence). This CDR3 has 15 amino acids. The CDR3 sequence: CASSLREFSYNEQFF. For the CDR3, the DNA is TGTGCCAGCAGCCTGCGGGAGTTTTCCTACAATGAGCAGTTCTTC.

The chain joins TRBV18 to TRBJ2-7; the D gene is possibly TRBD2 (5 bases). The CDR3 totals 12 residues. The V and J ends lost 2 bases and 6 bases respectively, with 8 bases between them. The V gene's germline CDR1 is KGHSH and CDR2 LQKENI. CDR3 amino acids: CASSPGSGEQYF. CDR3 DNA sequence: TGTGCCAGCTCACCAGGGAGCGGCGAGCAGTACTTC.

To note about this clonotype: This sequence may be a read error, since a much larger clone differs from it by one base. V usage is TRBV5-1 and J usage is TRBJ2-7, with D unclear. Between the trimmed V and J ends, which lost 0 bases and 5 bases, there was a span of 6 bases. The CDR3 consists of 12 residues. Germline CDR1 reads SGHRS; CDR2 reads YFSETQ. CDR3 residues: CASSLEDHEQYF. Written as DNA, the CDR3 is TGCGCCAGCAGCTTGGAGGACCACGAGCAGTACTTC.

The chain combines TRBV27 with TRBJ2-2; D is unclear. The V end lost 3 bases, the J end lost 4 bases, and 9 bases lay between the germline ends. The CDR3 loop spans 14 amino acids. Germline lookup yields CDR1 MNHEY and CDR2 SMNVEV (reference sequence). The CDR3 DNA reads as TGTGCCAGCAGTTTGTGGGCCTCCACCGGGGAGCTGTTTTTT. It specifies CASSLWASTGELFF.

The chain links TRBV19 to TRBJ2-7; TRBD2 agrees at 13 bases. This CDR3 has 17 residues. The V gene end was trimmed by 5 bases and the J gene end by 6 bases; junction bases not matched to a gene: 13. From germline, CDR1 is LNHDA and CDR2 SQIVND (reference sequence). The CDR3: CASSSTGGLAGKSEQYF. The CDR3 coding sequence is TGTGCCAGTAGTTCAACCGGGGGACTAGCGGGAAAGTCCGAGCAGTACTTC.

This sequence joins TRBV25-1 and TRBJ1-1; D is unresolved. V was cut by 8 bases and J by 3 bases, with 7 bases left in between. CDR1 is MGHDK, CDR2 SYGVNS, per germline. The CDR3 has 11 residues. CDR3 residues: CASVKYTEAFF. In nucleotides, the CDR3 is TGTGCCAGCGTTAAGTACACTGAAGCTTTCTTT.

This chain's CDR3 is CASGGTLAGGPSNEQFF. CDR3 coding DNA: TGTGCCAGCGGCGGCACTTTAGCGGGAGGGCCTTCCAATGAGCAGTTCTTC. The chain employs TRBV9 and TRBJ2-1, with 11 bases matching TRBD2. The junction had 15 bases not matched to a gene; V was cut back by 7 bases and J by 6 bases. Per germline, CDR1 SGDLS and CDR2 YYNGEE. The CDR3 consists of 17 residues.

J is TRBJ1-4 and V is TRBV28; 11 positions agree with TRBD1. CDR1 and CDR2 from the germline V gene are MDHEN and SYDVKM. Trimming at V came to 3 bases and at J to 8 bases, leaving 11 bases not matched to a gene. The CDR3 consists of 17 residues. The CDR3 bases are TGTGCCAGCAGTTTGTTCTTGGGACAGGGGGGTTCCGAAAAACTGTTTTTT. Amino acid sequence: CASSLFLGQGGSEKLFF.